This is a list of T cell receptor beta chains from one sample in a study of cytomegalovirus exposure and HLA in healthy donors. TCRdb's table, derived via immunoSEQ multiplex PCR, lists solely in-frame clones and lacks some. This table holds about 200,000 clones, 75% to 90% found once. The sequenced material came from PBMCs. The receptors originated from a woman between 18 and 29 years old in good health and CMV-seronegative. Both conserved end residues are part of each CDR3. The D gene is left open where the match is weak. Clone size, where shown, is once, few, many, or a class for clones that have expanded.

V gene	J gene	clone size	D gene	CDR3 protein	CDR3 DNA
TRBV6-1	TRBJ2-3	once	NA	CASSEYRRLLGRDSDTQYF	TGTGCCAGCAGTGAATACCGCCGATTACTCGGCAGGGACTCAGATACGCAGTATTTT
TRBV7-3	TRBJ1-2	NA	TRBD1	CASSSGQGRNYGYTF	TGTGCCAGCAGCTCGGGACAGGGCCGTAACTATGGCTACACCTTC
TRBV14	TRBJ2-5	NA	TRBD2	CASSQDELAGVRETQYF	TGTGCCAGCAGCCAAGACGAACTAGCGGGGGTTCGGGAGACCCAGTACTTC
TRBV6-5	TRBJ1-1	NA	NA	CASSYSRTAQAFF	TGTGCCAGCAGTTACTCCAGGACAGCTCAAGCTTTCTTT
TRBV13	TRBJ1-2	NA	TRBD1	CASSSPGGGYTF	TGTGCCAGCAGCTCCCCAGGGGGCGGCTACACCTTC
TRBV5-1	TRBJ2-7	once	NA	CASSSGPTYEQYF	TGCGCCAGCAGCTCCGGCCCGACCTACGAGCAGTACTTC
TRBV5-1	TRBJ2-1	few	TRBD1	CASSLDQGAYNEQFF	TGCGCCAGCAGCTTGGATCAGGGGGCCTACAATGAGCAGTTCTTC
TRBV10-2	TRBJ1-5	NA	NA	CASAGSGNQPQHF	TGCGCCAGCGCCGGAAGTGGGAATCAGCCCCAGCATTTT
TRBV5-4	TRBJ1-1	NA	TRBD1	CASSVGGQGPNTEAFF	TGTGCCAGCAGCGTGGGTGGACAGGGACCGAACACTGAAGCTTTCTTT
TRBV27	TRBJ2-1	NA	NA	CASSLTLASSYNEQFF	TGTGCCAGCAGTTTAACGTTGGCGAGCTCCTACAATGAGCAGTTCTTC
TRBV27	TRBJ2-1	NA	TRBD1	CASSPLGTASYNEQFF	TGTGCCAGCAGTCCCCTCGGGACAGCAAGCTACAATGAGCAGTTCTTC
TRBV25-1	TRBJ2-2	NA	NA	CASSESGGPNTGELFF	TGTGCCAGCAGTGAATCCGGGGGGCCGAACACCGGGGAGCTGTTTTTT
TRBV9	TRBJ2-7	NA	NA	CASSSLGGYEQYF	TGTGCCAGCAGCTCCCTCGGGGGCTACGAGCAGTACTTC
TRBV2	TRBJ1-6	NA	TRBD1	CASSPDRTFNSPLHF	TGTGCCAGCAGTCCGGACAGGACGTTTAATTCACCCCTCCACTTT
TRBV11-2	TRBJ2-7	once	TRBD1	CASSLGHVAGGNEQYF	TGTGCCAGCAGCTTAGGTCACGTGGCAGGGGGCAACGAGCAGTACTTC
TRBV9	TRBJ1-2	few	NA	CASSVGGQGLNGYTF	TGTGCCAGCAGCGTAGGCGGGCAGGGCCTGAATGGCTACACCTTC
TRBV27	TRBJ2-1	NA	TRBD2	CASSPGLALYNEQFF	TGTGCCAGCAGCCCAGGACTAGCGCTCTACAATGAGCAGTTCTTC
TRBV28	TRBJ1-5	few	NA	CASRSGQPQHF	TGTGCCAGCAGATCCGGTCAGCCCCAGCATTTT
TRBV7-9	TRBJ2-7	NA	TRBD2	CASSGREGLISYEQYF	TGTGCCAGCAGCGGGCGGGAGGGCCTGATCTCCTACGAGCAGTACTTC
TRBV5-4	TRBJ2-3	NA	TRBD2	CASSWTSGSSDTQYF	TGTGCCAGCAGCTGGACTAGCGGGAGTTCAGATACGCAGTATTTT
TRBV9	TRBJ2-7	NA	NA	CASSGVPRGEQYF	TGTGCCAGCAGTGGGGTACCCCGAGGCGAGCAGTACTTC
TRBV5-4	TRBJ2-5	few	TRBD1	CASSSGTDQQETQYF	TGTGCCAGCAGCTCCGGGACAGACCAACAAGAGACCCAGTACTTC
TRBV19	TRBJ1-5	few	NA	CASSMRGGGQPQHF	TGTGCCAGTAGTATGAGAGGCGGAGGTCAGCCCCAGCATTTT
TRBV5-1	TRBJ1-2	NA	NA	CASSLSQTFGFGYTF	TGCGCCAGCAGCTTAAGTCAGACCTTCGGTTTTGGCTACACCTTC
TRBV2	TRBJ1-5	once	TRBD1	CASSETGGLNQPQHF	TGTGCCAGCAGTGAAACAGGGGGGCTCAATCAGCCCCAGCATTTT
TRBV18	TRBJ1-6	NA	NA	CASSLRSYNSPLHF	TGTGCCAGCTCCCTCCGCTCCTATAATTCACCCCTCCACTTT
TRBV6-6	TRBJ2-7	NA	TRBD1	CASIMGQGRSYEQYF	TGTGCCAGCATTATGGGACAGGGGCGCTCCTACGAGCAGTACTTC
TRBV6-1	TRBJ1-4	NA	TRBD1	CASRAGTVEGEKLFF	TGTGCCAGCAGGGCCGGGACAGTGGAGGGTGAAAAACTGTTTTTT
TRBV27	TRBJ2-7	NA	NA	CASRTTRRGSHEQYF	TGTGCCAGCAGGACTACCCGAAGGGGCTCCCACGAGCAGTACTTC
TRBV28	TRBJ2-7	NA	NA	CASSRGALVPYEQYF	TGTGCCAGCAGCCGGGGGGCGCTAGTCCCATACGAGCAGTACTTC
TRBV7-9	TRBJ1-1	NA	NA	CASSLNRDTEAFF	TGTGCCAGCAGCCTAAACAGGGACACTGAAGCTTTCTTT
TRBV27	TRBJ2-7	NA	NA	CASSSRALGNEQYF	TGTGCCAGCAGCTCCCGGGCCTTAGGGAACGAGCAGTACTTC
TRBV29-1	TRBJ2-4	NA	TRBD1	CSAGQGSPRNIQYF	TGCAGCGCCGGACAGGGATCCCCCCGAAACATTCAGTACTTC
TRBV18	TRBJ1-2	NA	NA	CASSPAGRDGYTF	TGTGCCAGCTCACCCGCAGGCCGGGATGGCTACACCTTC
TRBV19	TRBJ1-4	NA	TRBD1	CASRRLTGTGSSMTNEKLFF	TGTGCCAGCAGGCGATTAACCGGGACAGGGTCCAGCATGACTAATGAAAAACTGTTTTTT
TRBV20-1	TRBJ1-2	NA	NA	CSARDIPGYTF	TGCAGTGCTAGAGATATCCCGGGCTACACCTTC
TRBV30	TRBJ1-1	NA	NA	CAWSQEVAEAFF	TGTGCCTGGAGTCAAGAAGTGGCTGAAGCTTTCTTT
TRBV6-5	TRBJ1-2	NA	NA	CASSTRGGFYGYTF	TGTGCCAGCAGTACTCGAGGGGGGTTCTATGGCTACACCTTC
TRBV19	TRBJ1-5	NA	NA	CASSSAGSNQPQHF	TGTGCCAGTAGTTCAGCCGGTAGCAATCAGCCCCAGCATTTT
TRBV4-1	TRBJ1-5	NA	TRBD1	CASSQAGGAISNQPQHF	TGCGCCAGCAGCCAAGCAGGGGGCGCAATAAGCAATCAGCCCCAGCATTTT
TRBV2	TRBJ2-3	NA	TRBD2	CASRLLAGFTDTQYF	TGTGCCAGCAGACTACTAGCGGGATTCACAGATACGCAGTATTTT
TRBV5-4	TRBJ1-2	NA	TRBD1	CASSLGQGSGGYGYTF	TGTGCCAGCAGCTTGGGACAGGGCTCGGGAGGCTATGGCTACACCTTC
TRBV5-1	TRBJ1-6	NA	NA	CASSLSIGLGNSPLHF	TGCGCCAGCAGCTTGAGTATCGGACTAGGGAATTCACCCCTCCACTTT
TRBV19	TRBJ2-7	NA	NA	CASSIVAPSYEQYF	TGTGCCAGTAGTATAGTCGCACCTTCCTACGAGCAGTACTTC
TRBV6-5	TRBJ2-2	few	NA	CASTPGYTGELFF	TGTGCCAGCACCCCCGGGTACACCGGGGAGCTGTTTTTT